Below are 26 T cell receptor beta chains sequenced from a single sample in a study of neurological immune-mediated disorders (dated by TCRdb to about 2019). The library was obtained by 5' RACE. Data came from an Illumina HiSeq 2500. TCRdb reprocessed the public reads (quality trimming at Q25 with fastp, clone calling with MiXCR) and kept in-frame beta chains. Here each entry gathers all rows of one CDR3 protein and keeps the most common genes and DNA. The sample table shows under 70,000 distinct CDR3 sequences, and 4% to 6% are seen once. Of the sample, about 3% is held by the ten largest clones. Material: PBMCs. These receptors were collected from a young woman with multiple sclerosis.

This clonotype appeared many times. This chain joins TRBV5-1 and TRBJ2-1; 11 nucleotides match TRBD2. Germline CDR1 is SGHRS and CDR2 is YFSETQ. The CDR3 consists of 15 residues. Trimming cost V 5 bases and J 4 bases; bases outside gene matches: 5. The DNA of the CDR3 is TGCGCCAGCAGAACTAGCGGGGGACAATACAATGAGCAGTTCTTC. Protein product: CASRTSGGQYNEQFF. Complete variable domain (other parts from reference TRBV5-1 and TRBJ2-1): KAGVTQTPRYLIKTRGQQVTLSCSPISGHRSVSWYQQTPGQGLQFLFEYFSETQRNKGNFPGRFSGRQFSNSRSEMNVSTLELGDSALYLCASRTSGGQYNEQFFGPGTRLTVL.

This clonotype has a count of ten or more. This chain connects TRBV7-9 to TRBJ2-7; 7 positions match TRBD1. CDR1 is SEHNR and CDR2 is FQNEAQ in the germline V gene (reference sequence). The CDR3 loop spans 16 amino acids. Losses at the gene ends were 1 base for V and 3 bases for J; bases not matched to a gene: 9. The CDR3 nucleotides read TGTGCCAGCAGCTTAGACGATGACAGGGTCAACTACGAGCAGTACTTC. Translated, it gives CASSLDDDRVNYEQYF.

This clonotype was counted at least ten times. One junction end does not reproduce the germline sequence, and a read error may be involved. This chain uses TRBV15 with TRBJ1-5, with a tentative D call TRBD1 (5 bases). CDR3 size: 17 residues. In germline, CDR1 is LNHNV, CDR2 YYDKDF (reference sequence). The CDR3 nucleotides are TGTGCCACCAGCGGGGGTAATACGCATAAGGGCAATCAGCCCCAGAATTTT. The encoded protein is CATSGGNTHKGNQPQNF.

This clonotype was recorded at least ten times. This chain links TRBV5-1 with TRBJ2-3; perhaps TRBD1 as D (5 bases). This CDR3 region has 15 residues. The germline V gene encodes CDR1 SGHRS and CDR2 YFSETQ. With 0 bases removed from V and 3 bases from J, the gap between germline ends came to 11 bases. CDR3 sequence (DNA): TGCGCCAGCAGCTTGGTTTGGGGCATGACAGATACGCAGTATTTT. Amino acid sequence: CASSLVWGMTDTQYF.

With regard to this clonotype: A much larger clone is a single base away; this may be a read error. The chain couples TRBV5-1 to TRBJ2-3; maybe TRBD1 (6 bases). Trimming stripped 4 bases from V and 6 bases from J, with 18 bases between. The V gene's germline CDR1 is SGHRS and CDR2 YFSETQ. The CDR3 sequence is 15 residues long. For the CDR3, the DNA is TGCGCCAGCAGCCCAGGACAGACCAGATTCGATACGCAGTATTTT. It specifies CASSPGQTRFDTQYF.

This clonotype was detected ten times or more. The CDR3 DNA sequence: TGCGCCAGCAGCTTGGCTGAGATTAGTTTCACAGATACGCAGTATTTT. Amino acids: CASSLAEISFTDTQYF. This chain uses TRBV5-1 with TRBJ2-3; no reliable D call. Germline-derived CDR1 and CDR2 are SGHRS and YFSETQ. The CDR3 loop spans 16 amino acids. V was cut by 0 bases and J by 2 bases, with 13 bases left in between.

The V and J genes are TRBV5-1 and TRBJ2-7; no reliable D call. The CDR3 totals 13 residues. V lost 3 bases and J 0 bases, leaving 7 bases between the germline ends. The germline V gene has CDR1 SGHRS and CDR2 YFSETQ. In DNA form, the CDR3 reads TGCGCCAGCAGCTCTCGGGCCTCCTACGAGCAGTACTTC. As protein: CASSSRASYEQYF. Together with reference TRBV5-1 and TRBJ2-7, the CDR3 gives the full variable domain: KAGVTQTPRYLIKTRGQQVTLSCSPISGHRSVSWYQQTPGQGLQFLFEYFSETQRNKGNFPGRFSGRQFSNSRSEMNVSTLELGDSALYLCASSSRASYEQYFGPGTRLTVT.

This clonotype was found many times. The J gene is TRBJ2-7, the V gene TRBV7-2; 10 bases fit TRBD1. Germline V gene lookup returns CDR1 SGHTA and CDR2 FQGNSA. Germline trimming cut 5 bases from V and 3 bases from J; bases unmatched to any gene: 7. This CDR3 contains 15 residues. CDR3 bases: TGTGCCAGCAGCCCACGACAGGGGGCAATCTACGAGCAGTACTTC. It encodes CASSPRQGAIYEQYF.

Comment on this clonotype: This may arise from a read error, as a much more abundant clone is one base away. The J gene is TRBJ2-7, the V gene TRBV29-1; D gene unclear. V was cut by 8 bases and J by 0 bases, with 8 bases left in between. The CDR3 is made up of 11 amino acids. Germline CDR1 SQVTM, CDR2 ANQGSEA. The CDR3 reads CSIVSSYEQYF. CDR3 nucleotide sequence: TGCAGCATCGTCAGCTCCTACGAGCAGTACTTC.

This clonotype was found many times. V gene TRBV6-5 combines with J gene TRBJ2-5, with 9 bases that match TRBD1. J gave up 2 bases and V 6 bases, and 7 bases lay outside the gene matches. Germline loops: CDR1 MNHEY, CDR2 SVGAGI. The CDR3 covers 15 residues. Here the CDR3 DNA reads TGTGCCAGCAGCAGGGGACAGGGTGTTCAAGAGACCCAGTACTTC. This translates into CASSRGQGVQETQYF.

This clonotype was found many times. The chain employs TRBV7-2 and TRBJ2-5; 15 bases match TRBD2. Germline loops: CDR1 SGHTA, CDR2 FQGNSA. The CDR3 is 15 amino acids. Trimming at V came to 3 bases and at J to 6 bases, leaving 2 bases not matched to a gene. In nucleotides, the CDR3 is TGTGCCAGCAGCTTGGGACTAGCGGGGGGAAAGACCCAGTACTTC. Its protein product is CASSLGLAGGKTQYF.

This clonotype has just a few counts. The genes are TRBV5-1 and TRBJ1-6, with 7 bases that match TRBD1. Germline CDR1 is SGHRS and CDR2 is YFSETQ. This CDR3 region has 16 residues. The V segment lost 4 bases and the J segment 3 bases; nucleotides outside the gene matches: 7. The CDR3 coding sequence is TGCGCCAGCAGCGGGGACAGCTATGGCTATAATTCACCCCTCCACTTT. It is translated as CASSGDSYGYNSPLHF.

This clonotype was counted at least ten times. This rearrangement joins TRBV20-1 to TRBJ1-2; D gene unclear. Germline V gene data show CDR1 as DFQATT and CDR2 as SNEGSKA (reference sequence). V was cut by 3 bases and J by 5 bases, with 10 bases left in between. The CDR3 extends over 12 amino acids. Here the CDR3 reads CSASPLQYGYTF. In DNA, the CDR3 is TGCAGTGCTAGCCCCCTACAATATGGCTACACCTTC.

This clonotype has a handful of counts. The chain has TRBV20-1 and TRBJ1-4; tentative D call: TRBD1 (5 bases). The V gene's germline CDR1 is DFQATT and CDR2 SNEGSKA (reference sequence). The CDR3 consists of 13 residues. V lost 0 bases and J 8 bases, leaving 10 bases between the germline ends. This CDR3 is CSARDRASEKLFF. The DNA for the CDR3 is TGCAGTGCTAGAGACAGGGCATCCGAAAAACTGTTTTTT.

This clonotype came up many times. The rearrangement links TRBV4-1 to TRBJ1-1, with TRBD1 matching over 9 bases. The germline gives CDR1 MGHRA, CDR2 YSYEKL. The V and J ends lost 4 bases and 5 bases, in that order; junction bases with no gene match: 2. The CDR3 has 13 amino acids. This CDR3 is CASSLGTGTEAFF. CDR3 DNA: TGCGCCAGCAGCCTTGGGACAGGGACTGAAGCTTTCTTT.

This clonotype has ten or more counts. The chain couples TRBV20-1 to TRBJ1-1; the D is unclear. CDR3 size: 16 residues. The V gene's germline CDR1 is DFQATT and CDR2 SNEGSKA (reference sequence). Trimming left V 3 bases short and J 0 bases short, with 17 bases between. CDR3 sequence (DNA): TGCAGTGCTAGCGGGTTTCTGTGGCCCTTGAACACTGAAGCTTTCTTT. Its protein product is CSASGFLWPLNTEAFF.

This clonotype came up many times. Sequence at one end of the junction differs from germline and may be a read error. The V and J genes are TRBV12-3 or TRBV12-4 and TRBJ1-5; D not resolved. The CDR3 covers 12 residues. The CDR3 loop reads CASSFPNQPQNF. CDR3 DNA: TGTGCCAGCAGTTTCCCGAATCAGCCCCAGAATTTT.

This clonotype was found many times. The chain couples TRBV15 to TRBJ1-3; no clear D gene. The CDR3 spans 15 residues. Looked up from germline, CDR1 is LNHNV and CDR2 is YYDKDF (reference sequence). The V gene lost 0 bases and the J gene lost 3 bases, with 9 bases spanning the gap. For the CDR3, the DNA is TGTGCCACCAGCAGAGAGACGGGAATTGGAAACACCATATATTTT. Protein: CATSRETGIGNTIYF.

Ten or more counts support this clonotype. The chain couples TRBV5-1 to TRBJ2-7; D not resolved. Germline CDR1 SGHRS, CDR2 YFSETQ. The CDR3 length is 14 residues. The V end lost 0 bases, the J end lost 0 bases, and 7 bases lay between the germline ends. CDR3: CASSLGSNSYEQYF. Written as DNA, the CDR3 is TGCGCCAGCAGCTTGGGCAGTAACTCCTACGAGCAGTACTTC.

At least ten counts were recorded for this clonotype. The chain couples TRBV6-5 to TRBJ2-5; D is unclear. Trimming took 8 bases from V and 2 from J, leaving 15 bases between them. Germline V gives CDR1 MNHEY, CDR2 SVGAGI. The CDR3 runs 14 residues. CDR3 sequence (DNA): TGTGCCAGCCGCAGCTACGTCTTTCAAGAGACCCAGTACTTC. It specifies CASRSYVFQETQYF.

This rearrangement joins TRBV29-1 to TRBJ1-2; no definite D call. Trimming took 3 bases from V and 8 from J, leaving 13 bases between them. This CDR3 is built from 12 residues. Germline V CDR1 and CDR2: SQVTM, ANQGSEA. Here the CDR3 DNA reads TGCAGCGTTGAGATCCCCTGGGAGGGCTACACCTTC. Its protein product is CSVEIPWEGYTF.

In this sample, this clonotype turned up a few times. A much larger clone differs from this one at a single base, so this may be a read error. The CDR3 region is CASSTTNFQPQHF. The CDR3 DNA reads as TGTGCCAGCAGTACCACCAATTTCCAGCCCCAGCATTTT. The chain couples TRBV28 to TRBJ1-5; D unresolved. The germline CDR1 and CDR2 sequences are MDHEN and SYDVKM. V was clipped by 5 bases and J by 7 bases, with 12 bases between them. The CDR3 is 13 amino acids.

At least ten counts were recorded for this clonotype. The chain uses TRBV20-1 and TRBJ2-1; perhaps D is TRBD1 or TRBD2 (6 bases each). The V and J ends lost 3 bases and 6 bases respectively, with 12 bases between them. The CDR3 contains 13 residues. CDR1 and CDR2 from the germline V gene are DFQATT and SNEGSKA (reference sequence). The chain's CDR3 is CSASGGQFNEQFF. CDR3 DNA sequence: TGCAGTGCTAGCGGGGGCCAGTTCAATGAGCAGTTCTTC.

This clonotype was recorded a few times. V and J are TRBV18 and TRBJ2-1, with a weak D call TRBD2 (6 bases). This CDR3 is built from 15 residues. The germline gives CDR1 KGHSH, CDR2 LQKENI. With 4 bases removed from V and 9 bases from J, the gap between germline ends came to 19 bases. This CDR3 is CASSLGPGDQSEQFF. The CDR3 nucleotides read TGTGCCAGCTCACTGGGACCGGGAGACCAGTCTGAGCAGTTCTTC.

This clonotype occurred a few times. This may come from a read error, since a much larger clone is one base off. This chain connects TRBV20-1 to TRBJ1-4; D is ambiguous. This CDR3 spans 13 amino acids. Germline CDR1 and CDR2: DFQATT and SNEGSKA (reference sequence). The V end was cut by 4 bases, the J end by 6 bases, with 12 bases between. For the CDR3, the DNA is TGCAGTGCTAAGGGAACCGCGGATGAAAAACTGTTTTTT. This codes for CSAKGTADEKLFF.

The rearrangement uses TRBV20-1 and TRBJ2-1; 9 nucleotides agree with TRBD1. The CDR3 is 15 residues long. The V gene end was trimmed by 6 bases and the J gene end by 6 bases; junction bases not matched to a gene: 12. The germline V gene encodes CDR1 DFQATT and CDR2 SNEGSKA (reference sequence). CDR3 sequence: CSASPGTGMVNEQFF. CDR3 nucleotides: TGCAGTGCGTCACCCGGGACAGGGATGGTCAATGAGCAGTTCTTC.